This is a list of T cell receptor beta chains from one sample in a study of T-cell reconstitution after alpha-beta-depleted transplantation in children. TCRdb fed the PCR reads into MiXCR, producing one record per CDR3 protein. The sample has some 590,000 distinct CDR3 sequences, roughly a tenth seen once. The sample consisted of PBMCs from the stem cell graft donor, taken from the stem cell graft. These receptors were obtained from a human donor who donated a stem cell graft to a child with acute myeloid leukemia. The CDR3 runs from the conserved cysteine through the conserved F or W. The D gene is left open where the match is weak. Rows may omit the clone size; those that give it use once, few, many or a size class.

d_call,clone_size,v_call,j_call,cdr3_nt,cdr3_aa
NA,few,TRBV7-2,TRBJ1-5,TGTGCCAGCAGCCACGGACACAATCAGCCCCAGCATTTT,CASSHGHNQPQHF
TRBD2,NA,TRBV7-2,TRBJ2-2,TGTGCCATCAGACTAGCGGGGAACACCGGGGAGCTGTTTTTT,CAIRLAGNTGELFF
NA,few,TRBV29-1,TRBJ1-2,TGCAGCGTCGGGGTAGTGGGAGGCTACACCTTC,CSVGVVGGYTF
TRBD2,many,TRBV15,TRBJ2-2,TGTGCCACCAGCAGAGAGGGACTAGCTGACGGGGAGCTGTTTTTT,CATSREGLADGELFF
NA,NA,TRBV2,TRBJ2-6,TGTGCCAGCAGTGAACAGGGGCTTGACGGGGCCAACGTCCTGACTTTC,CASSEQGLDGANVLTF
NA,NA,TRBV7-9,TRBJ2-2,TGTGCCAGCCGTTGGTGGATGGACACCGGGGAGCTGTTTTTT,CASRWWMDTGELFF
NA,few,TRBV7-2,TRBJ1-3,TGTGCCAGCAGCCTGACTTATCGGTCTGGAAACACCATATATTTT,CASSLTYRSGNTIYF
TRBD2,NA,TRBV3-1,TRBJ2-4,TGTGCCAGCAGCCAAGACAACTCCCTCCTAGCGGGAGTACTAACCAAAAACATTCAGTACTTC,CASSQDNSLLAGVLTKNIQYF
NA,NA,TRBV5-1,TRBJ2-7,TGCGCCAGCAGCTTTACGGTAGGGACAACCTACGAGCAGTACTTC,CASSFTVGTTYEQYF
NA,many,TRBV6-2/TRBV6-3,TRBJ2-3,TGTGCCAGCAGTTACGTCCAGCGGCCCTATACGCAGTATTTT,CASSYVQRPYTQYF
TRBD1,few,TRBV7-2,TRBJ2-5,TGTGCCAGCAGCTCATGGACAGGTCTCTCCGGGACCCAGTACTTC,CASSSWTGLSGTQYF
NA,many,TRBV20-1,TRBJ2-7,TGCAGTGCCAGGGGCGGCTCTAAGAGGGAGCAGTACTTC,CSARGGSKREQYF
TRBD1,many,TRBV5-1,TRBJ1-3,TGCGCCAGCAGCTTGACGACAGGGGCCAAGAGCTCTGGAAACACCATATATTTT,CASSLTTGAKSSGNTIYF
TRBD2,NA,TRBV6-5,TRBJ2-7,TGTGCCAGCAGTTACGCGGGTGTGCCGGGAGGTCCTCTCTCCTACGAGCAGTACTTC,CASSYAGVPGGPLSYEQYF
TRBD2,many,TRBV10-3,TRBJ2-2,TGTGCCACCGGGACTAGCGGGAACACCGGGGAGCTGTTTTTT,CATGTSGNTGELFF
NA,NA,TRBV21-1,TRBJ2-7,TGTGCCAGCTATCAGCCAGATTCGTTC,CASYQPDSF
NA,few,TRBV3-1,TRBJ1-3,TGTGCCAGCAGCCAAGGGTCAGCAGGAAACACCATATATTTT,CASSQGSAGNTIYF
NA,many,TRBV2,TRBJ2-1,TGTGCCAGCAGTGAACAGGGATTTAATGAGCAGTTCTTC,CASSEQGFNEQFF
TRBD2,few,TRBV6-2/TRBV6-3,TRBJ2-1,TGTGCCAGCAGTTTATCTCGACTAGCGGCCTACAATGAGCAGTTCTTC,CASSLSRLAAYNEQFF
TRBD1,NA,TRBV19,TRBJ1-5,TGTGCCAGTTGGGACAGGGGGGGTCAGCCCCAGCATTTT,CASWDRGGQPQHF
NA,NA,TRBV20-1,TRBJ1-1,TGCAGTGCGAACCCCCAGGGGAGGGGGGACACTGAAGCTTTCTTT,CSANPQGRGDTEAFF
NA,few,TRBV15,TRBJ1-1,TGTGCCACCAGCAGAGGTTTCGGAGAGACTGAAGCTTTCTTT,CATSRGFGETEAFF
NA,few,TRBV28,TRBJ2-5,TGTGCCAGCAGGAATACCGACCGAGGAGGGACCCAGTACTTC,CASRNTDRGGTQYF
NA,many,TRBV7-2,TRBJ2-5,TGTGCCAGCAGCTTAGTCAGGGTGGGAGAGACCCAGTACTTC,CASSLVRVGETQYF
NA,NA,TRBV12-3/TRBV12-4,TRBJ2-3,TGTGCCAGCAGTTTAATAGGGGTCGCGGTATATTTT,CASSLIGVAVYF
TRBD2,NA,TRBV29-1,TRBJ2-7,TGCAGCGGAATGGCTAGCGGACCTACGGAGCAGTACTTC,CSGMASGPTEQYF
NA,many,TRBV20-1,TRBJ1-5,TGCAGTGCTAGGGGGGTGAATGGGGCGAATCAGCCCCAGCATTTT,CSARGVNGANQPQHF
NA,NA,TRBV10-3,TRBJ1-1,TGTGCCATCAGTGTGTCTGCCGACACTGAAGCTTTCTTT,CAISVSADTEAFF
NA,NA,TRBV14,TRBJ2-7,TGTGCCAGCAGCCAACAGGGGCCCTACGAGCAGTACTTC,CASSQQGPYEQYF
NA,few,TRBV18,TRBJ1-1,TGTGCCAGCTCACCGTCACAGGGTTGGGGCACTGAAGCTTTCTTT,CASSPSQGWGTEAFF
NA,many,TRBV10-3,TRBJ2-3,TGTGCCATCAGTGAGTCGACAGATACGCAGTATTTT,CAISESTDTQYF
TRBD2,NA,TRBV29-1,TRBJ2-5,TGCAGCGTTGAAGGTCTAGCGGGACTAATGGAGGCAGAGACCCAGTACTTC,CSVEGLAGLMEAETQYF